Listed below are T cell receptor beta chains from one sample, sequenced in a study of PD-1 blockade in classical Hodgkin lymphoma. Measured with immunoSEQ multiplex PCR; TCRdb has only the in-frame clones, and not every one. The sample consists of about 98,000 clones, roughly 76% of them appearing once. Here the sequenced sample was peripheral blood mononuclear cells (PBMCs), taken before the second cycle of nivolumab. These receptor sequences come from a human donor with classical Hodgkin lymphoma. CDR3s include the opening cysteine and the closing phenylalanine or tryptophan. D genes are given only for firm matches. Some rows have no size entry. The others give once, few or many, or a class for an expanded clone.

size	D	V	J	length	CDR3	DNA
NA	TRBD1	TRBV19	TRBJ1-5	15	CASDQGQGRNQPQHF	TGTGCCAGTGACCAAGGACAGGGGCGAAATCAGCCCCAGCATTTT
NA	TRBD1	TRBV28	TRBJ2-3	16	CASSSLRDRGTDTQYF	TGTGCCAGCAGTTCCCTCCGGGACAGGGGCACAGATACGCAGTATTTT
NA	NA	TRBV19	TRBJ1-5	12	CALNDRNQPQHF	TGTGCCTTAAATGACAGGAACCAGCCCCAGCATTTT
NA	NA	TRBV7-2	TRBJ2-7	14	CASSLGRGVYEQYF	TGTGCCAGCAGCTTAGGCAGGGGGGTCTACGAGCAGTACTTC
NA	NA	TRBV19	TRBJ2-7	16	CASSTPRQGRVYEQYF	TGTGCCAGTAGTACCCCTCGACAGGGGAGGGTGTACGAGCAGTACTTC
NA	NA	TRBV5-4	TRBJ2-5	14	CASSLEPDAETQYF	TGTGCCAGCAGCTTGGAACCGGATGCAGAGACCCAGTACTTC
NA	NA	TRBV18	TRBJ1-1	15	CASSLQGIVGTEAFF	TGTGCCAGCTCACTACAGGGTATAGTGGGTACTGAAGCTTTCTTT
NA	TRBD1	TRBV2	TRBJ1-2	13	CASSTRTGNGYTF	TGTGCCAGCAGTACCCGGACAGGGAACGGCTACACCTTC
NA	TRBD2	TRBV6-1	TRBJ2-7	13	CASSGLAGAKQYF	TGTGCCAGCAGTGGACTAGCGGGAGCGAAACAGTACTTC
once	TRBD1	TRBV10-2	TRBJ1-1	15	CASSPRDRGNTEAFF	TGCGCCAGCAGTCCTCGGGACAGAGGAAACACTGAAGCTTTCTTT
few	TRBD1	TRBV5-5	TRBJ2-1	16	CASSLEPRTGGNEQFF	TGTGCCAGCAGCTTGGAGCCCCGGACAGGGGGAAATGAGCAGTTCTTC
NA	NA	TRBV5-4	TRBJ2-5	16	CASSFVLKSGQETQYF	TGTGCCAGCAGCTTTGTTCTCAAGTCAGGCCAAGAGACCCAGTACTTC
NA	NA	TRBV6-5	TRBJ2-2	15	CASSYSPRNTGELFF	TGTGCCAGCAGTTACTCCCCGCGGAACACCGGGGAGCTGTTTTTT
NA	NA	TRBV5-1	TRBJ2-2	13	CASSPTLTGELFF	TGCGCCAGCAGCCCCACCTTAACCGGGGAGCTGTTTTTT
NA	NA	TRBV30	TRBJ2-2	13	CAWSVKGPGELFF	TGTGCCTGGAGTGTCAAGGGGCCGGGGGAGCTGTTTTTT
NA	NA	TRBV7-2	TRBJ2-2	15	CASSFLGPNTGELFF	TGTGCCAGCAGCTTCCTGGGACCGAACACCGGGGAGCTGTTTTTT